This note documents a single T cell receptor (beta chain) sequence. This entry comes from a study of OX40 agonist ivuxolimab in advanced cancers. Using immunoSEQ multiplex PCR, the repertoire was profiled, and TCRdb retains in-frame clones only, with some absent. The table shows roughly 71,000 clones, with around 84% occurring only once. This CDR3 has 13 residues. V shed 3 bases and J shed 9 bases, with 12 bases lying between them. The germline CDR1 and CDR2 sequences are SGHTA and FQGNSA. This rearrangement joins TRBV7-2 to TRBJ2-1; D is uncertain. The origin of this receptor is an adult with an advanced solid tumor such as melanoma, head and neck, liver or kidney cancer. The sequences come from CD4+ or CD8+ T cells sorted from blood, collected in a trial of the OX40 agonist ivuxolimab. The CDR3 DNA reads as TGTGCCAGCAGCTTTGGAAATGCCTTTGAGCAGTTCTTC. Its protein product is CASSFGNAFEQFF.